Below, 5 T cell receptor beta chains from the same sample are listed, as sequenced in a study of shared clonotypes between healthy human individuals. The data were produced by immunoSEQ multiplex PCR, yet TCRdb's version contains in-frame clones alone and is incomplete. In the table there are a few million clones, just under 95% of which are singletons. The specimen sequenced was naive CD4+ T cells from PBMCs. Indicated subset: CD45RA+ positively selected. Receptors originate from a man in his late teens or twenties in good health. Some clones in this sample may be carry-over from other donors' samples.

The chain links TRBV19 to TRBJ1-2; D not resolved. This CDR3 region has 14 residues. Trimming removed 0 bases at V and 4 bases at J, with 9 bases between. CDR1 is LNHDA, CDR2 SQIVND, per germline (reference sequence). This CDR3 reads CASSIEALGYGYTF. DNA for the CDR3: TGTGCCAGTAGTATAGAAGCCCTAGGCTATGGCTACACCTTC.

The chain combines TRBV28 with TRBJ2-7; possibly TRBD1 for D (5 bases). From germline, CDR1 is MDHEN and CDR2 SYDVKM. The CDR3 loop spans 13 amino acids. V lost 4 bases and J lost 0, with 7 bases in between. Here the CDR3 DNA reads TGTGCCAGCAGTTCGACAGTCTCCTACGAGCAGTACTTC. Protein product: CASSSTVSYEQYF.

The gene calls are TRBV28 and TRBJ1-4, with D perhaps TRBD1 (6 bases). This CDR3 spans 16 amino acids. Germline V lookup: CDR1 MDHEN, CDR2 SYDVKM. The V gene lost 5 bases and the J gene lost 7 bases, with 20 bases spanning the gap. CDR3 residues: CASSTERDNPIEKLFF. For the CDR3, the DNA is TGTGCCAGCAGTACGGAAAGGGACAACCCTATTGAAAAACTGTTTTTT.

The chain is built from TRBV28 and TRBJ2-3; TRBD2 matches at 8 bases. The CDR3 extends over 12 amino acids. J was trimmed by 7 bases and V by 6 bases; bases with no gene match: 3. Germline-derived CDR1 and CDR2 are MDHEN and SYDVKM. The CDR3: CASSGRGNTQYF. The CDR3, as DNA: TGTGCCAGCAGCGGGAGGGGTAATACGCAGTATTTT. The full variable domain, with the rest looked up from reference TRBV28 and TRBJ2-3, is DVKVTQSSRYLVKRTGEKVFLECVQDMDHENMFWYRQDPGLGLRLIYFSYDVKMKEKGDIPEGYSVSREKKERFSLILESASTNQTSMYLCASSGRGNTQYFGPGTRLTVL.

This chain connects TRBV11-2 to TRBJ1-1; no reliable D call. The CDR3 has 13 residues. Trimming shortened V by 3 bases and J by 5 bases, and 10 bases separated the two germline ends. Per germline, CDR1 SGHAT and CDR2 FQNNGV. The CDR3 region is CASSLALRTEAFF. CDR3 sequence (DNA): TGTGCCAGCAGCTTGGCCCTTAGGACTGAAGCTTTCTTT.